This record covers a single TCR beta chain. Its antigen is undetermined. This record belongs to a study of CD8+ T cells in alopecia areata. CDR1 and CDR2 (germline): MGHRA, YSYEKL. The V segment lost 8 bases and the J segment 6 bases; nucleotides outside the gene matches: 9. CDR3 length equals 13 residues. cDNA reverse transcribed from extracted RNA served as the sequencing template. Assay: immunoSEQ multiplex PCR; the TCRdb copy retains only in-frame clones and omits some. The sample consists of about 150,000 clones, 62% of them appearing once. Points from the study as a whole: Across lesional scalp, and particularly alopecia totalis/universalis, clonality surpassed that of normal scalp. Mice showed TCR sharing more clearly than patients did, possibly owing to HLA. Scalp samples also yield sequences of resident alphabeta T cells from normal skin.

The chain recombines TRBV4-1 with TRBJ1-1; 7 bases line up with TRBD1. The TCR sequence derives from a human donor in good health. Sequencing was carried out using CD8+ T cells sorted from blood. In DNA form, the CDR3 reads TGCGCCAGCTCCCGACAGGGTGTTCCTGAAGCTTTCTTT. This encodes CASSRQGVPEAFF.